This is a list of T cell receptor beta chains from one sample in a study of tumor and adjacent non-tumor tissue in lung cancer. TCRdb recomputed calls from the multiplex PCR reads with MiXCR, one row per CDR3 protein. The profile covers over 80,000 distinct CDR3 sequences, with more than 80% appearing a single time and more than 30% taken by the ten largest. Specimen: distant non-tumor lung tissue. Receptors were obtained from a man aged 55 to 70 with small cell lung cancer. CDR3s include the opening cysteine and the closing phenylalanine or tryptophan.

v_gene: TRBV11-2
j_gene: TRBJ2-1
CDR3aa: CANSLERLALNEQFF

v_gene: TRBV6-5
j_gene: TRBJ2-7
CDR3aa: CASFDPGRNIAF

v_gene: TRBV7-8
j_gene: TRBJ1-2
CDR3aa: CACGFLGESYGYTF

v_gene: TRBV20-1
j_gene: TRBJ1-1
CDR3aa: CSARDPGQVNTEASF

v_gene: TRBV11-2
j_gene: TRBJ2-2
CDR3aa: CANHGTGNTGELFF

v_gene: TRBV5-1
j_gene: TRBJ2-1
CDR3aa: CASTPSWAVGNEQFF

v_gene: TRBV30
j_gene: TRBJ1-1
CDR3aa: CVWSGQWDTEAFF

v_gene: TRBV4-1
j_gene: TRBJ2-3
CDR3aa: CASNHDGTVLSTDTQYF

v_gene: TRBV4-1
j_gene: TRBJ2-7
CDR3aa: CASSQEHPGRLNEQYF

v_gene: TRBV12-3/TRBV12-4
j_gene: TRBJ1-2
CDR3aa: CASSLGGYGYIF

v_gene: TRBV6-1
j_gene: TRBJ2-2
CDR3aa: CASTALGGGPRDTGELFF

v_gene: TRBV6-1
j_gene: TRBJ1-1
CDR3aa: CASIPDLAMNTEAFF

v_gene: TRBV20-1
j_gene: TRBJ1-5
CDR3aa: CNAKSKGGRSNQPKHF

v_gene: TRBV11-2
j_gene: TRBJ2-5
CDR3aa: CASQKGTNDTQYF

v_gene: TRBV2
j_gene: TRBJ2-7
CDR3aa: CASSEAIFTYEQYF

v_gene: TRBV11-3
j_gene: TRBJ2-1
CDR3aa: CTSSLDGVGLAGGGEQFF

v_gene: TRBV10-3
j_gene: TRBJ2-1
CDR3aa: CAISRAEDSYDEHFF

v_gene: TRBV4-1
j_gene: TRBJ2-3
CDR3aa: CTSSQDGTDLSTDTQYF

v_gene: TRBV11-1
j_gene: TRBJ1-4
CDR3aa: CASSPRREASEKLFF

v_gene: TRBV11-3
j_gene: TRBJ2-1
CDR3aa: CPSSTENDDEQFF

v_gene: TRBV5-8
j_gene: TRBJ2-5
CDR3aa: CASSHGGIETQYF

v_gene: TRBV28
j_gene: TRBJ2-1
CDR3aa: CASRPPGLAEYNEQFF

v_gene: TRBV12-3/TRBV12-4
j_gene: TRBJ2-5
CDR3aa: CASRLGIQDTQYF

v_gene: TRBV11-2
j_gene: TRBJ2-1
CDR3aa: CASNSGGGASGCIYNEQFF

v_gene: TRBV10-2
j_gene: TRBJ1-2
CDR3aa: CASSDSRGNGYSF

v_gene: TRBV5-1
j_gene: TRBJ2-3
CDR3aa: CVSRSITDTQYF

v_gene: TRBV11-2
j_gene: TRBJ2-1
CDR3aa: CASSLGVTEGFYYNEQFF

v_gene: TRBV25-1
j_gene: TRBJ1-2
CDR3aa: CASSGGIGYTF

v_gene: TRBV6-5
j_gene: TRBJ2-3
CDR3aa: CASRTSGSGDTQYF

v_gene: TRBV11-2
j_gene: TRBJ2-2
CDR3aa: CASSDSRQGKTGELFF

v_gene: TRBV11-2
j_gene: TRBJ2-1
CDR3aa: CASSLATGPHEQFF

v_gene: TRBV11-2
j_gene: TRBJ2-1
CDR3aa: CASSLEAAGLKVF

v_gene: TRBV28
j_gene: TRBJ2-7
CDR3aa: CASSSLHVYEQYF